This T cell receptor (beta chain) was identified in a study of control samples from healthy donors and cancer patients. Trimming at V came to 10 bases and at J to 0 bases, leaving 8 bases not matched to a gene. The CDR3 totals 14 residues. CDR1 and CDR2 from the germline V gene are MNHEY and SVGAGI. Some clones are missing from TCRdb's copy, which holds only in-frame ones; the method was immunoSEQ multiplex PCR. The data show tens of thousands of clones, approximately 93% seen once. V usage is TRBV6-5 and J usage is TRBJ1-1; 7 nucleotides agree with TRBD1. The sample consisted of blood. This clonotype was sampled from a woman aged 25 to 39 in good health. The CDR3 region has the DNA TGTGCCACCCAAGCGACAGGGCTGAACACTGAAGCTTTCTTT. Its translation is CATQATGLNTEAFF.